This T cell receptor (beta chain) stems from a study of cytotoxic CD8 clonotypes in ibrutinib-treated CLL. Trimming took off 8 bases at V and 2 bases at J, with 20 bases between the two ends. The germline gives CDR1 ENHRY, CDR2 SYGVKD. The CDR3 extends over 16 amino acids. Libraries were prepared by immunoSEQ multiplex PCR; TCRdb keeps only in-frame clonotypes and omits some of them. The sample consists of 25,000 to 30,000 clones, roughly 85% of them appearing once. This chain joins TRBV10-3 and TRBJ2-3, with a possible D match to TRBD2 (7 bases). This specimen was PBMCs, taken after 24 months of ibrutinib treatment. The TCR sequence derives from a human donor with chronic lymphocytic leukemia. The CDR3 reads CAIRRRGGDVTDTQYF. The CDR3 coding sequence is TGTGCCATCCGAAGGAGAGGGGGGGACGTCACAGATACGCAGTATTTT.